A selection of T cell receptor beta chains follows, all from one sample in a study of OX40 agonist ivuxolimab in advanced cancers. Profiling relied on immunoSEQ multiplex PCR, and the TCRdb table lists in-frame clones only, not all of them. The sample lists fewer than 90,000 clones, about 90% occurring once. Source: CD4+ or CD8+ T cells sorted from blood, taken in a trial of the OX40 agonist ivuxolimab. All receptors derive from an adult with an advanced solid tumor such as melanoma, head and neck, liver or kidney cancer. Each CDR3 is given with its conserved first and last residue. The D gene is left open where the match is weak. Only part of the rows carry a size: once, few, many, or a class if the clone is expanded.

D gene | J gene | clone size | V gene | CDR3 DNA | CDR3 protein
. | TRBJ1-3 | . | TRBV2 | TGTGCCAGCAGTGGGGGCCAAGGGCGGGGGCTCCCCCGAAACACCATATATTTT | CASSGGQGRGLPRNTIYF
. | TRBJ1-2 | . | TRBV14 | TGTGCCAGCAGCCTCGGGCGCGGCTATGGCTACACCTTC | CASSLGRGYGYTF
. | TRBJ1-4 | . | TRBV2 | TGTGCCAGCAGGCAGGGAGCTAATGAAAAACTGTTTTTT | CASRQGANEKLFF
. | TRBJ2-7 | . | TRBV7-2 | TGTGCCAGCAGCCCCCAGAGAGGGCCGGGCCACGAGCAGTACTTC | CASSPQRGPGHEQYF
. | TRBJ2-2 | . | TRBV5-1 | TGCGCCAGCAGCTTGGGGCAGGCCGACACCGGGGAGCTGTTTTTT | CASSLGQADTGELFF
. | TRBJ2-2 | . | TRBV19 | TGTGCCAGTAGTAACAGGGGACGCGGGGGGTTCACCGGGGAGCTGTTTTTT | CASSNRGRGGFTGELFF
. | TRBJ2-7 | . | TRBV5-1 | TGCGCCAGCAGCTTAATAGGGAATAGCGACGAGCAGTACTTC | CASSLIGNSDEQYF
TRBD1 | TRBJ1-1 | few | TRBV14 | TGTGCCAGCAGTATAGGAGTAGGGACAGGGGTCGCTGAAGCTTTCTTT | CASSIGVGTGVAEAFF
. | TRBJ1-4 | . | TRBV5-5 | TGTGCCAGCAGCTTGGCCGTAGGGAGTGAAAAACTGTTTTTT | CASSLAVGSEKLFF
. | TRBJ1-5 | few | TRBV2 | TGTGCCAGCGAGGGGCAGGTGACGGGCAATCAGCCCCAGCATTTT | CASEGQVTGNQPQHF
. | TRBJ1-1 | . | TRBV7-8 | TGTGCCAGCAGCCCCCAGAAGGAGAACACTGAAGCTTTCTTT | CASSPQKENTEAFF
. | TRBJ1-1 | . | TRBV5-1 | TGCGCCAGCAGCTTCGAGCAAAACACTGAAGCTTTCTTT | CASSFEQNTEAFF
. | TRBJ2-1 | . | TRBV11-2 | TGTGCCAGCAGCTTAGTTCGGGAAGTGAAGGGTGGGAAGTTCTTC | CASSLVREVKGGKFF
TRBD1 | TRBJ2-1 | . | TRBV12-5 | TGTGCTAGTGGCCCACAGGGGGGAACCTACAATGAGCAGTTCTTC | CASGPQGGTYNEQFF
. | TRBJ1-5 | . | TRBV2 | TGTGCCAGCAGGGATGCAGGGAAGGGCAATCAGCCCCAGCATTTT | CASRDAGKGNQPQHF
. | TRBJ2-1 | . | TRBV5-1 | TGCGCCAGCAGTTTCTGGGGGACGCCAGATGCGGTCTCCTACAATGAGCAGTTCTTC | CASSFWGTPDAVSYNEQFF
TRBD1 | TRBJ2-1 | . | TRBV5-1 | TGCGCCAGCAGCACCGGGACAGGGCCCTACAATGAGCAGTTCTTC | CASSTGTGPYNEQFF
TRBD2 | TRBJ2-5 | . | TRBV10-3 | TGTGCCATCAGTGATAAAGCGGGAGTCCAAGAGACCCAGTACTTC | CAISDKAGVQETQYF
. | TRBJ1-5 | . | TRBV30 | TGTGCCTGGAGTGCAGGAGGGCCTGAGGGTAATCAGCCCCAGCATTTT | CAWSAGGPEGNQPQHF
TRBD1 | TRBJ1-1 | . | TRBV30 | TGTGCCTGGAGTGTACGGACAGGGGATGAAGCTTTCTTT | CAWSVRTGDEAFF
TRBD1 | TRBJ2-7 | . | TRBV2 | TGTGCCAGCAGTGATCAGGGGGTGGGCTACGAGCAGTACTTC | CASSDQGVGYEQYF
TRBD1 | TRBJ1-4 | . | TRBV9 | TGTGCCAGCAGCGCCAGGGACAGGGGGGGCAAACTGTTTTTT | CASSARDRGGKLFF
TRBD1 | TRBJ1-4 | few | TRBV4-1 | TGCGCCAGCAGACCCTCCGACAGGGGGCGTGAAAAACTGTTTTTT | CASRPSDRGREKLFF
TRBD1 | TRBJ1-3 | once | TRBV15 | TGTGCCACCACCGCGGGACAGCTCTCTGGAAACACCATATATTTT | CATTAGQLSGNTIYF
TRBD2 | TRBJ2-1 | . | TRBV5-1 | TGCGCCAGCAGCTTGACCGTGGGGGGGGTCCCCTCCTACAATGAGCAGTTCTTC | CASSLTVGGVPSYNEQFF
TRBD1 | TRBJ1-2 | . | TRBV18 | TGTGCCAGCTCAGCAGTTACAGGGGGCGTGTATGGCTACACCTTC | CASSAVTGGVYGYTF
. | TRBJ2-3 | . | TRBV6-4 | TGTGCCAGCAGTGACAGGAGCACAGATACGCAGTATTTT | CASSDRSTDTQYF
TRBD1 | TRBJ1-2 | . | TRBV5-1 | TGCGCCAGCAGCTCAACGACAGGGGGCCTAAGGGACTATGGCTACACCTTC | CASSSTTGGLRDYGYTF
. | TRBJ2-1 | . | TRBV7-2 | TGTGCCAGCAGCTTTACCGGGACCATTCGAAGGGATGAGCAGTTCTTC | CASSFTGTIRRDEQFF
. | TRBJ2-7 | . | TRBV15 | TGTGCCACCAGCAGAGATCGGGAGACCCCCGAGCAGTACTTC | CATSRDRETPEQYF
. | TRBJ1-1 | . | TRBV5-5 | TGTGCCAGCAGCACGCGGCAGGGGAACACTGAAGCTTTCTTT | CASSTRQGNTEAFF
. | TRBJ1-5 | . | TRBV25-1 | TGTGCCAGCAGCCCCGAGGGGCTGGCGGCCCAGCATTTT | CASSPEGLAAQHF
. | TRBJ2-5 | . | TRBV6-5 | TGTGCCAGCAGTCACACGGAGACCCAGTACTTC | CASSHTETQYF
. | TRBJ2-5 | . | TRBV14 | TGTGCCAGCAGCTGGCAGGAGACCCAGTACTTC | CASSWQETQYF
. | TRBJ2-6 | . | TRBV6-1 | TGTGCCAGCAGTGAATGGGTCGACTCTGGGGCCAACGTCCTGACTTTC | CASSEWVDSGANVLTF
. | TRBJ1-5 | . | TRBV18 | TGTGCCAGCTCACCTGCGCCCGGAGATCAGCCCCAGCATTTT | CASSPAPGDQPQHF
TRBD1 | TRBJ1-1 | . | TRBV5-6 | TGTGCCAGCAGCCCTACGACAGGGGTTGCTTTCTTT | CASSPTTGVAFF